Each of the 20 T cell receptor beta chains below was sequenced from the same sample in a study of T-cell memory formation after mild COVID-19 (dated by TCRdb to the early 2020s). Receptors were amplified or captured by 5' RACE. Sequencer: Illumina NovaSeq 6000. Using fastp trimming at Q25 and MiXCR clonotype assembly, TCRdb reanalyzed the public sequencing data and kept in-frame beta chains. Identical CDR3 proteins give one entry, which carries the most common genes and DNA. This sample lists tens of thousands of distinct CDR3 sequences; 9.3% were detected once. The top ten hold approximately 1% of the sample. The specimen was PBMCs or a T cell subset sorted from them (not recorded which). The receptor set was obtained from a man younger than 30 who had mild COVID-19 (a few samples of this study predate the infection). The sample titles of this study are shuffled in the database, so cell type and time point are left out; the donor was told from shared clones.

There are many counts of this clonotype. V usage is TRBV30 and J usage is TRBJ2-3, with TRBD1 matching over 7 bases. CDR1 is GTSNPN and CDR2 is SVGIG in the germline V gene (reference sequence). The CDR3 loop spans 15 amino acids. The trim removed 1 base at V and 1 base at J, leaving 5 bases unmatched. As DNA, the CDR3 is TGTGCCTGGAGTGGACAGGGATCTCGCACAGATACGCAGTATTTT. This encodes CAWSGQGSRTDTQYF. The complete variable domain, with remaining parts taken from reference TRBV30 and TRBJ2-3, reads SQTIHQWPATLVQPVGSPLSLECTVEGTSNPNLYWYRQAAGRGLQLLFYSVGIGQISSEVPQNLSASRPQDRQFILSSKKLLLSDSGFYLCAWSGQGSRTDTQYFGPGTRLTVL.

This rearrangement joins TRBV12-3 or TRBV12-4 to TRBJ1-2; D remains unclear. This CDR3 has 13 amino acids. Deletions cut 5 bases from V and 4 bases from J, with 11 bases between. The CDR3 region is CASSPLRFYGYTF. The DNA of the CDR3 is TGTGCCAGCAGTCCGCTTAGGTTCTATGGCTACACCTTC.

This clonotype was detected only a few times. The chain recombines TRBV12-3 or TRBV12-4 with TRBJ1-1; D perhaps matches TRBD1 (5 bases). The CDR3 totals 14 residues. With 5 bases removed from V and 6 bases from J, the gap between germline ends came to 16 bases. The CDR3 protein is CASSLTGTEAEAFF. The CDR3 coding sequence is TGTGCCAGCAGTCTCACCGGGACGGAGGCTGAAGCTTTCTTT.

This clonotype showed up many times. J is TRBJ2-1 and V is TRBV6-6; weak D call: TRBD2 (5 bases). V was pared by 4 bases and J by 5 bases, with 9 bases between. Germline values: CDR1 MNHNY, CDR2 SVGAGI (reference sequence). This CDR3 comprises 13 residues. The CDR3 is CASSLRRDNEQFF. The CDR3 nucleotides read TGTGCCAGCAGTTTGAGGCGGGACAATGAGCAGTTCTTC.

This clonotype was recorded many times. The J gene is TRBJ2-1, the V gene TRBV10-3; TRBD2 agrees at 11 bases. J gave up 6 bases and V 5 bases, and 6 bases lay outside the gene matches. The CDR3 loop spans 15 amino acids. Germline CDR1 ENHRY, CDR2 SYGVKD. The CDR3: CAISPGLAEINEQFF. The DNA for the CDR3 is TGTGCCATCAGTCCGGGACTAGCGGAGATCAATGAGCAGTTCTTC.

The chain couples TRBV5-6 to TRBJ2-4, with D unresolved. The CDR3 extends over 13 amino acids. V lost 0 bases and J 3 bases, leaving 4 bases between the germline ends. The germline gives CDR1 SGHDT, CDR2 YYEEEE. The CDR3 region has the DNA TGTGCCAGCAGCTTGGGGTACAAAAACATTCAGTACTTC. Encoded protein: CASSLGYKNIQYF.

This clonotype was detected ten times or more. CDR3 region: CASSLAEYNEQFF. The CDR3 DNA reads TGTGCCAGCAGCTTAGCGGAATACAATGAGCAGTTCTTC. The rearrangement joins TRBV7-2 to TRBJ2-1; D remains unclear. Trimming took off 0 bases at V and 4 bases at J, with 4 bases between the two ends. The CDR3 runs 13 residues. The germline V gene has CDR1 SGHTA and CDR2 FQGNSA.

This clonotype was seen repeatedly, ten times or more. The chain employs TRBV7-9 and TRBJ2-3, with a tentative D call TRBD2 (6 bases). The ends were cut back, 5 bases at V and 2 bases at J, with 11 bases in the middle. The CDR3 is made up of 14 amino acids. Germline values: CDR1 SEHNR, CDR2 FQNEAQ (reference sequence). CDR3 loop: CASSRGAFTDTQYF. Here the CDR3 DNA reads TGTGCCAGCAGCCGCGGGGCATTCACAGATACGCAGTATTTT. The entire variable domain, with the rest obtained from reference TRBV7-9 and TRBJ2-3, is as follows: DTGVSQNPRHKITKRGQNVTFRCDPISEHNRLYWYRQTLGQGPEFLTYFQNEAQLEKSRLLSDRFSAERPKGSFSTLEIQRTEQGDSAMYLCASSRGAFTDTQYFGPGTRLTVL.

A few counts support this clonotype. The rearrangement links TRBV20-1 to TRBJ2-3, with 8 bases fitting TRBD1. V shed 1 base, J shed 4 bases, and the junction held 10 bases outside the gene matches. The CDR3 contains 16 residues. CDR1 is DFQATT, CDR2 SNEGSKA, per germline (reference sequence). CDR3 in DNA: TGCAGTGCTAGAGCCGCGGCAGGGGGCAGCCCAGATACGCAGTATTTT. It translates to CSARAAAGGSPDTQYF.

V usage is TRBV12-3 or TRBV12-4 and J usage is TRBJ1-4; 8 bases align to TRBD1. This CDR3 spans 13 amino acids. Unmatched junction bases numbered 8, after V lost 10 bases and J lost 7 bases. The CDR3: CATSQGAREKLFF. The DNA for the CDR3 is TGTGCCACGAGCCAGGGGGCGCGTGAAAAACTGTTTTTT.

This clonotype occurred once. CDR3 nucleotides: TGTGCCAGCAGCGTAGTCGATTCGGGGTCGGACACCGGGGAGCTGTTTTTT. Its protein is CASSVVDSGSDTGELFF. The V call is TRBV9, the J call TRBJ2-2; possibly TRBD2 for D (5 bases). The CDR3 extends over 17 amino acids. Trimming took 0 bases from V and 3 from J, leaving 15 bases between them. The germline V gene has CDR1 SGDLS and CDR2 YYNGEE.

The CDR3 DNA reads TGTGCCAGCAGCCCTCATCGAACTAGCGGGGCGATCAATGAGCAGTTCTTC. Residues: CASSPHRTSGAINEQFF. This chain uses TRBV6-5 with TRBJ2-1; 10 positions agree with TRBD2. After removal of 6 bases from V and 6 bases from J, the junction contained 14 bases not matched to a gene. Germline lookup yields CDR1 MNHEY and CDR2 SVGAGI. CDR3 length equals 17 residues.

In this sample, this clonotype turned up a few times. V and J are TRBV15 and TRBJ2-7; D not resolved. Trimming pared 2 bases from V and 7 bases from J, leaving 9 bases between. Germline CDR1 is LNHNV and CDR2 is YYDKDF (reference sequence). The CDR3 sequence is 12 residues long. The CDR3 reads CATSRPLEEQYF. The CDR3 nucleotides are TGTGCCACCAGCAGACCGCTGGAGGAGCAGTACTTC.

This clonotype was picked up a small number of times. The chain couples TRBV4-2 to TRBJ1-3; D gene ambiguous. V was clipped by 0 bases and J by 0 bases, with 9 bases between them. The CDR3 runs 16 residues. The germline V gene encodes CDR1 LGHNA and CDR2 YNFKEQ. The CDR3 spells CASSQDTSGSGNTIYF. The CDR3 nucleotides are TGTGCCAGCAGCCAAGACACATCCGGCTCTGGAAACACCATATATTTT.

The chain carries TRBV3-2 and TRBJ1-5; whether TRBD1, the table's D call, matches the DNA was not checked. TRBV3-2 is a pseudogene. The length of the CDR3 is 15 residues. The CDR3 here is CASSQGPLGKQPQHF. The CDR3 DNA reads TGTGCCAGCAGCCAGGGGCCGTTGGGGAAACAGCCCCAGCATTTT.

This clonotype was observed at least ten times. This chain's CDR3 is CASSLTSGDTDTQYF. The CDR3 DNA reads TGCGCCAGCAGCTTGACTAGCGGGGACACAGATACGCAGTATTTT. V usage is TRBV5-1 and J usage is TRBJ2-3; 10 bases are a match to TRBD2. CDR3 size: 15 residues. Trimming cost V 1 base and J 2 bases; bases outside gene matches: 1. Germline V lookup: CDR1 SGHRS, CDR2 YFSETQ.

This clonotype was counted ten times or more. This chain joins TRBV20-1 and TRBJ2-7; D gene ambiguous. V was clipped by 3 bases and J by 4 bases, with 13 bases between them. CDR1 is DFQATT, CDR2 SNEGSKA, per germline (reference sequence). This CDR3 has 13 residues. The CDR3 DNA follows: TGCAGTGCTAGCCAATACAGCGCATACGAGCAGTACTTC. Residues: CSASQYSAYEQYF.

V gene TRBV5-4 combines with J gene TRBJ1-2, with 8 bases matching TRBD1. The CDR3 length is 15 residues. Germline assignment: CDR1 SGHNT and CDR2 YYREEE (reference sequence). J gave up 3 bases and V 6 bases, and 10 bases lay outside the gene matches. CDR3 nucleotides: TGTGCCAGCACTGTCGGGGACAGGTTCGACTATGGCTACACCTTC. It encodes CASTVGDRFDYGYTF.

This sequence joins TRBV6-2 or TRBV6-3 and TRBJ1-5; D perhaps matches TRBD1 (5 bases). Germline V gene sequence: CDR1 MNHEY, CDR2 SVGEGT. With 7 bases removed from V and 1 base from J, the gap between germline ends came to 11 bases. The CDR3 extends over 14 amino acids. The chain's CDR3 is CASIDRDSNQPQHF. The CDR3, as DNA: TGTGCCAGCATCGACCGGGACAGCAATCAGCCCCAGCATTTT.

This clonotype came up many times. The V gene is TRBV5-1, the J gene TRBJ2-4, with a tentative D call TRBD2 (5 bases). Germline V CDR1 and CDR2: SGHRS, YFSETQ. There are 15 residues in the CDR3. With 0 bases removed from V and 9 bases from J, the gap between germline ends came to 16 bases. The CDR3: CASSLAGVGSGIQYF. The CDR3 DNA reads as TGCGCCAGCAGCTTGGCCGGGGTAGGATCGGGCATTCAGTACTTC.